This is a list of T cell receptor beta chains from one sample in a study of blood T cells in healthy people across ages. TCRdb analysed the 5' RACE reads with MiXCR anew, one entry per CDR3 protein. The top ten hold around 22% of the sample, which has about 800,000 distinct CDR3 sequences, roughly 50% seen once. The sample comprised blood. The receptors originated from a man under 40 in good health. CDR3s include the opening cysteine and the closing phenylalanine or tryptophan. The D gene is left open where the match is weak. Only some rows state a clone size, as once, few, many or a class for expanded clones.

j_call,clone_size,d_call,v_call,cdr3_aa,cdr3_nt
TRBJ2-7,many,NA,TRBV7-2,CASSSGAVYEQYF,TGTGCCAGCAGCTCTGGAGCAGTCTACGAGCAGTACTTC
TRBJ2-7,few,TRBD2,TRBV24-1,CATDKDSGRAPYEQYF,TGTGCCACGGACAAGGACTCAGGGAGGGCCCCCTACGAGCAGTACTTC
TRBJ2-7,NA,NA,TRBV20-1,CSARELTRGEQYF,TGCAGTGCTAGGGAGTTAACCCGGGGGGAGCAGTACTTC
TRBJ2-3,NA,NA,TRBV9,CASSEGPTDTQYF,TGTGCCAGCAGTGAGGGGCCCACAGATACGCAGTATTTT
TRBJ1-4,NA,NA,TRBV29-1,CSVRAGEKLFF,TGCAGCGTGCGGGCCGGTGAAAAACTGTTTTTT
TRBJ2-7,NA,TRBD2,TRBV15,CATSREIQSGRTGEQYF,TGTGCCACCAGCAGAGAGATACAAAGCGGGAGAACCGGTGAGCAGTACTTC
TRBJ2-1,NA,NA,TRBV19,CASSIYYEQFF,TGTGCCAGTAGTATATACTATGAGCAGTTCTTC
TRBJ1-5,NA,TRBD1,TRBV7-2,CASSRRTGLGVYSNQPQHF,TGTGCCAGCAGCCGACGGACAGGGTTAGGGGTTTATAGCAATCAGCCCCAGCATTTT
TRBJ2-5,few,TRBD2,TRBV5-1,CASSSAATGGHETQYF,TGCGCCAGCAGCTCCGCCGCCACGGGGGGGCACGAGACCCAGTACTTC
TRBJ1-2,many,NA,TRBV20-1,CSARPREPPANYGYTF,TGCAGTGCTAGACCCCGGGAGCCGCCCGCTAACTATGGCTACACCTTC
TRBJ2-7,NA,TRBD2,TRBV20-1,CSTGGSDKGTYEQYF,TGCAGTACGGGAGGGTCGGACAAGGGTACCTACGAGCAGTACTTC